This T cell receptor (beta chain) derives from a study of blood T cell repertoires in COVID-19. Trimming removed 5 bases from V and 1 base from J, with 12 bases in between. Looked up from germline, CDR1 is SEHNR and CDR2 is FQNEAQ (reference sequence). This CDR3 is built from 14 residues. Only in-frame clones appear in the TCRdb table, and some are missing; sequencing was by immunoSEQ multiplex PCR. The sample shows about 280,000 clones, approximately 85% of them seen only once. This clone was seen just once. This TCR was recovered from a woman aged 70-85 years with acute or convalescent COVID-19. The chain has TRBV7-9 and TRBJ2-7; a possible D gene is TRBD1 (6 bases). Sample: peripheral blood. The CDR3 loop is CASSRTDRSYEQYF. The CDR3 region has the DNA TGTGCCAGCAGCCGAACCGACAGGTCCTACGAGCAGTACTTC.